This entry is about one T cell receptor (beta chain). These data are taken from a study of blood T cell repertoires in COVID-19. Clones were sequenced by immunoSEQ multiplex PCR, and TCRdb holds only the in-frame ones, with some missing. The data hold roughly 47,000 clones, with around 82% observed a single time. Germline V gives CDR1 LNHDA, CDR2 SQIVND (reference sequence). Trimming removed 5 bases at V and 7 bases at J, with 17 bases between. CDR3 length: 14 amino acids. Sequences were obtained from peripheral blood. This TCR was recovered from a woman aged 70-85 years with acute or convalescent COVID-19. V is TRBV19 and J is TRBJ1-1; D is ambiguous. The chain's CDR3 is CASSPGSGLGEAFF. CDR3 nucleotides: TGTGCCAGTAGTCCTGGATCTGGACTGGGTGAAGCTTTCTTT.